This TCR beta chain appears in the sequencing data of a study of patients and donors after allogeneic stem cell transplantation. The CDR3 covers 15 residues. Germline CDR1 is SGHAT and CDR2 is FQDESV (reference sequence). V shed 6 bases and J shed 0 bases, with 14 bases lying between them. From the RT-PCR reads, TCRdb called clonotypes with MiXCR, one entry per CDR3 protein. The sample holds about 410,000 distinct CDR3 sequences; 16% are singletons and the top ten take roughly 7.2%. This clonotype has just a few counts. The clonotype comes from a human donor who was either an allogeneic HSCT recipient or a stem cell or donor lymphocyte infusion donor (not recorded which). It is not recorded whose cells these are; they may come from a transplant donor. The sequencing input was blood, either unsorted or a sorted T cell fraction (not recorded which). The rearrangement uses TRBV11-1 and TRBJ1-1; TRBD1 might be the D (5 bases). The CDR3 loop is CASSLVGTMNTEAFF. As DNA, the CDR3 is TGTGCCAGCAGTTTGGTGGGGACTATGAACACTGAAGCTTTCTTT.